This TCR beta chain was sequenced during a study of shared clonotypes between healthy human individuals. Measured with immunoSEQ multiplex PCR; TCRdb has only the in-frame clones, and not every one. The sample includes around 700,000 clones, 72% of them seen just once. The donors, healthy adults who were HIV-negative, had experienced no recent acute infections or vaccinations. Adults of Caucasian background living in Nashville, Tennessee made up all donors. Subsets obtained from CD4+ cells comprised CD45RA+ naive and CD45RA-negative memory cells. The CDR3 contains 14 residues. The germline CDR1 and CDR2 sequences are LNHDA and SQIVND (reference sequence). Trimming took 4 bases from V and 3 from J; bases not matched to a gene: 4. To note about this clone: Its target is not known.

Study-level results: Sorted-subset sequencing, rarefaction showed, was incomplete despite large depth.

The sequenced sample was memory CD4+ T cells sorted from blood. Described subset: CD45RA-negative fraction. This TCR was recovered from a woman in her twenties or thirties in good health. V and J are TRBV19 and TRBJ2-7; 9 nucleotides agree with TRBD1. The CDR3 loop reads CASSTTTGGYEQYF. The DNA of the CDR3 is TGTGCCAGTAGTACGACGACAGGGGGCTACGAGCAGTACTTC. Full variable domain (missing parts from reference TRBV19 and TRBJ2-7): DGGITQSPKYLFRKEGQNVTLSCEQNLNHDAMYWYRQDPGQGLRLIYYSQIVNDFQKGDIAEGYSVSREKKESFPLTVTSAQKNPTAFYLCASSTTTGGYEQYFGPGTRLTVT.